This entry lists 19 T cell receptor beta chains sequenced from one sample in a study of shared clonotypes between healthy human individuals. Clones were sequenced by immunoSEQ multiplex PCR, and TCRdb holds only the in-frame ones, with some missing. The data contain around 1.9 million clones, around 95% of them singletons. The naive CD8 fraction comprised CD45RO-negative cells positively selected for CCR7 and excluded terminally differentiated effector memory CD45RA+ cells. Sequenced: naive CD8+ T cells from PBMCs. The receptors were gathered from a man aged 18 to 35 in good health. Some clones in this sample may be carry-over from other donors' samples.

This chain connects TRBV4-1 to TRBJ2-1; the D gene is possibly TRBD2 (5 bases). The CDR3 consists of 16 residues. The ends were cut back, 0 bases at V and 0 bases at J, with 9 bases in the middle. Looked up from germline, CDR1 is MGHRA and CDR2 is YSYEKL. The CDR3 is CASSQELAGSYNEQFF. CDR3 nucleotides: TGCGCCAGCAGCCAAGAGCTAGCTGGCTCCTACAATGAGCAGTTCTTC.

V and J are TRBV27 and TRBJ2-7; TRBD1 might be the D (6 bases). Germline assignment: CDR1 MNHEY and CDR2 SMNVEV (reference sequence). V was trimmed by 7 bases and J by 1 base, leaving 11 bases between them. CDR3 length: 13 amino acids. CDR3 region: CASTQQGSYEQYF. The DNA of the CDR3 is TGTGCCAGCACCCAACAGGGATCCTACGAGCAGTACTTC.

The CDR3 loop reads CASSPRWGFAVPYEQYF. As DNA, the CDR3 is TGTGCCAGCAGCCCCCGCTGGGGATTCGCCGTTCCCTACGAGCAGTACTTC. The gene calls are TRBV7-3 and TRBJ2-7, with D unresolved. This CDR3 is built from 17 residues. Germline CDR1 is SGHTA and CDR2 is FQGTGA. V gave up 5 bases and J gave up 2 bases, with 22 bases separating them. Using reference TRBV7-3 and TRBJ2-7 for the parts outside the CDR3, the full variable domain is GAGVSQTPSNKVTEKGKYVELRCDPISGHTALYWYRQSLGQGPEFLIYFQGTGAADDSGLPNDRFFAVRPEGSVSTLKIQRTERGDSAVYLCASSPRWGFAVPYEQYFGPGTRLTVT.

This chain joins TRBV11-2 and TRBJ1-5, with 7 bases matching TRBD1. J lost 6 bases, V lost 0 bases, and 8 bases had no gene match. Germline loops: CDR1 SGHAT, CDR2 FQNNGV. This CDR3 region has 16 residues. CDR3 amino acids: CASSLEVGGAGQPQHF. The CDR3 DNA follows: TGTGCCAGCAGCTTAGAGGTAGGGGGCGCGGGTCAGCCCCAGCATTTT.

For this clone: Distinct nucleotide sequences in the sample also encode this CDR3. The chain recombines TRBV7-8 with TRBJ2-7; no reliable D call. CDR3 length equals 12 residues. Trimming shortened V by 1 base and J by 4 bases, and 5 bases separated the two germline ends. Per germline, CDR1 SGHVS and CDR2 FQNEAQ. CDR3 amino acids: CASSLGQYEQYF. DNA for the CDR3: TGTGCCAGCAGCTTAGGACAATACGAGCAGTACTTC.

V gene TRBV30 combines with J gene TRBJ2-7; 9 nucleotides align to TRBD2. This CDR3 region has 13 residues. J lost 3 bases, V lost 3 bases, and 3 bases had no gene match. Germline V gene sequence: CDR1 GTSNPN, CDR2 SVGIG (reference sequence). DNA for the CDR3: TGTGCCTGGAGCCTAGCGGGACTCTACGAGCAGTACTTC. This codes for CAWSLAGLYEQYF.

The rearrangement joins TRBV4-1 to TRBJ2-7; tentative D call: TRBD1 (5 bases). V was shortened by 3 bases and J by 3 bases, with 12 bases between the two germline ends. CDR3 size: 14 residues. Germline assignment: CDR1 MGHRA and CDR2 YSYEKL. The CDR3 here is CASSHLGDGYEQYF. CDR3 coding DNA: TGCGCCAGCAGCCATCTAGGGGATGGCTACGAGCAGTACTTC.

As for this clone: This sample also contains other DNA sequences that code for the same CDR3. V gene TRBV19 combines with J gene TRBJ1-5, with 9 bases matching TRBD1. CDR3 length: 14 amino acids. Trimming took 6 bases from V and 6 from J; bases not matched to a gene: 6. Germline V CDR1 and CDR2: LNHDA, SQIVND (reference sequence). The DNA for the CDR3 is TGTGCCAGTAGCTACAGGGGGCCTGGTCAGCCCCAGCATTTT. This gives the protein CASSYRGPGQPQHF.

This clone occurred once. This chain links TRBV6-1 with TRBJ2-5; D possibly uses TRBD1 or TRBD2 (5 bases each). The germline V and J ends were trimmed by 4 bases and 0 bases, with 12 bases remaining between them. The CDR3 has 15 residues. Germline V gives CDR1 MNHNS, CDR2 SASEGT. The CDR3 here is CASSASGRYQETQYF. The CDR3, as DNA: TGTGCCAGCAGTGCCTCGGGACGGTACCAAGAGACCCAGTACTTC.

The V call is TRBV6-7, the J call TRBJ2-2; TRBD2 agrees at 14 bases. TRBV6-7 is given ORF status, its function remaining uncertain. CDR3 length: 18 residues. V lost 2 bases and J lost 4; bases outside the gene matches: 6. CDR3 nucleotide sequence: TGTGCCAGCAGTTACGGACTAGCGGGAGGCCGGGGCACCGGGGAGCTGTTTTTT. This gives the protein CASSYGLAGGRGTGELFF.

This chain connects TRBV6-5 to TRBJ2-1; weak D call: TRBD1 (5 bases). The CDR3 is 13 amino acids. Germline CDR1 and CDR2: MNHEY and SVGAGI. V dropped 6 bases and J dropped 4 bases, with 10 bases sitting between them. This CDR3 reads CASSLPGYNEQFF. CDR3 nucleotides: TGTGCCAGCAGCCTTCCAGGGTACAATGAGCAGTTCTTC.

This chain uses TRBV5-6 with TRBJ1-2; D remains ambiguous. Germline assignment: CDR1 SGHDT and CDR2 YYEEEE. The CDR3 runs 12 residues. V was shortened by 4 bases and J by 6 bases, with 10 bases between the two germline ends. The CDR3 DNA sequence: TGTGCCAGCAGCATACTGGCGGATGGCTACACCTTC. It encodes CASSILADGYTF.

The chain recombines TRBV29-1 with TRBJ2-3; D remains unclear. The CDR3 spans 16 residues. The V gene lost 4 bases and the J gene lost 0 bases, with 17 bases spanning the gap. Germline CDR1 is SQVTM and CDR2 is ANQGSEA. CDR3 region: CSVALVSESSTDTQYF. In nucleotides, the CDR3 is TGCAGCGTTGCCCTCGTTTCCGAGTCTAGCACAGATACGCAGTATTTT.

The chain uses TRBV27 and TRBJ2-3, with D perhaps matching TRBD1 or TRBD2 (6 bases each). V was shortened by 1 base and J by 5 bases, with 19 bases between the two germline ends. This CDR3 contains 17 residues. CDR1 MNHEY and CDR2 SMNVEV come from the germline V gene (reference sequence). The CDR3 nucleotides are TGTGCCAGCAGTTTATTAGGGGGGTCCGAAGGGAAAGATACGCAGTATTTT. The encoded protein is CASSLLGGSEGKDTQYF.

V is TRBV9 and J is TRBJ2-2, with D unclear. The germline V and J ends were trimmed by 3 bases and 4 bases, with 13 bases remaining between them. Germline V lookup: CDR1 SGDLS, CDR2 YYNGEE. The CDR3 loop spans 15 amino acids. For the CDR3, the DNA is TGTGCCAGCAGCGAAAGCGACTGGGGCACCGGGGAGCTGTTTTTT. Translation: CASSESDWGTGELFF.

The chain carries TRBV13 and TRBJ1-3; D is unresolved. The CDR3 consists of 13 residues. Per germline, CDR1 PRHDT and CDR2 FYEKMQ (reference sequence). The V and J ends lost 6 bases and 4 bases respectively, with 10 bases between them. This CDR3 is CASSQFTGNTIYF. Written as DNA, the CDR3 is TGTGCCAGCAGTCAATTTACAGGAAACACCATATATTTT.

The rearrangement uses TRBV7-3 and TRBJ2-1; TRBD2 matches at 7 bases. This CDR3 comprises 13 residues. With V trimmed by 4 bases and J by 7 bases, 4 bases remained unmatched. Germline V gene lookup returns CDR1 SGHTA and CDR2 FQGTGA. The CDR3 DNA is TGTGCCAGCAGCTCGGGACTACAGAATGAGCAGTTCTTC. Its translation is CASSSGLQNEQFF.

The CDR3 nucleotides are TGCGCCAGCAGCCAAGATCCGGCAGGGGACCTTTCCGAGCAGTACTTC. Its protein product is CASSQDPAGDLSEQYF. This rearrangement joins TRBV4-1 to TRBJ2-7, with D maybe TRBD1 (6 bases). V lost 0 bases to trimming and J lost 6 bases, with 18 bases between them. The germline V gene has CDR1 MGHRA and CDR2 YSYEKL. The CDR3 spans 16 residues.

V is TRBV7-9 and J is TRBJ2-1; 7 bases line up with TRBD2. After removal of 1 base from V and 5 bases from J, the junction contained 5 bases not matched to a gene. Germline CDR1 SEHNR, CDR2 FQNEAQ (reference sequence). The CDR3 contains 15 residues. CDR3 nucleotides: TGTGCCAGCAGCTTAGTAAGCGGGGCCGACAATGAGCAGTTCTTC. Protein product: CASSLVSGADNEQFF. Combining the CDR3 with reference TRBV7-9 and TRBJ2-1 gives the whole variable domain DTGVSQNPRHKITKRGQNVTFRCDPISEHNRLYWYRQTLGQGPEFLTYFQNEAQLEKSRLLSDRFSAERPKGSFSTLEIQRTEQGDSAMYLCASSLVSGADNEQFFGPGTRLTVL.